Described below is a single T cell receptor (beta chain) sequence and its context. Its specificity is unknown. The CDR3 length is 14 residues. The germline V and J ends were trimmed by 5 bases and 2 bases, with 11 bases remaining between them. Germline CDR1 reads SGHDN; CDR2 reads FVKESK. These data originate in a study of T-cell memory formation after mild COVID-19. Overall study results and limits: Cross-reactive memory apparently joined, as some responding clones appeared in pre-infection memory.

Each CDR3 protein is one row after TCRdb ran MiXCR on the 5' RACE reads. The data contain about 470,000 distinct CDR3 sequences, around a quarter of them seen just once; the ten biggest clones take up around 12%. The origin of this receptor is an adult woman who had mild COVID-19 (a few samples of this study predate the infection). Cell type and time point are not known. Material for sequencing was PBMCs or a T cell subset sorted from them (not recorded which). The V gene is TRBV14, the J gene TRBJ2-3; D assignment may be TRBD1 or TRBD2 (5 bases each). The CDR3 region is CASSGRDHTDTQYF. CDR3 nucleotides: TGTGCCAGCAGCGGCCGGGACCACACAGATACGCAGTATTTT.